These T cell receptor beta chains were read from a single sample in a study of T cells in Graves' hyperthyroidism and ophthalmopathy. TCRdb called the multiplex PCR reads again in MiXCR, with one record for every CDR3 protein. The table lists almost 350,000 distinct CDR3 sequences, 15% to 20% of them singletons. Sequenced sample: blood. The receptor source for this set is a woman in her forties with Graves' ophthalmopathy. The CDR3 runs from the conserved cysteine through the conserved F or W. The order of the fields is V gene, J gene, CDR3 length, clone size, D gene, CDR3 DNA, CDR3 protein. The D gene is left open where the match is weak. Some rows have no size entry. The others give once, few or many, or a class for an expanded clone.

TRBV4-1	TRBJ1-3	15	-	-	TGCGCCAGCAGCCGACTTATTATGGCTGGAAACACCATATATTTT	CASSRLIMAGNTIYF
TRBV7-7	TRBJ2-5	14	many	-	TGTGCTAGCAGCTTGGCGGGGTTGGAGGAGACCCAGTACTTC	CASSLAGLEETQYF
TRBV6-1	TRBJ2-7	15	many	TRBD2	TGTGCCAGCAGTGAAGAAGCTAGCGGGAGCTACGAGCAGTACTTC	CASSEEASGSYEQYF
TRBV5-1	TRBJ1-1	15	-	-	TGCGCCAGCAGCAGGACCTGGACGGTTAACACTGAAGCTTTCTTT	CASSRTWTVNTEAFF
TRBV19	TRBJ1-1	15	once	-	TGTGCCAGTCACTCTAACCGACAGGTGAACACTGAAGCTTTCTTT	CASHSNRQVNTEAFF
TRBV6-5	TRBJ2-2	17	-	-	TGTGCCAGCAGTTATGGCTTTAAGGAAGGGGAAACCGGGGAGCTGTTTTTT	CASSYGFKEGETGELFF
TRBV6-1	TRBJ1-2	15	few	-	TGTGCCAGCGGGACATTTCCAGGGGCTAGAGATGGCTACACCTTC	CASGTFPGARDGYTF
TRBV29-1	TRBJ2-7	16	-	TRBD2	TGCAGCGTTGGGGGTGTTTTGACTAGCGGGAGACACGAGCAGTACTTC	CSVGGVLTSGRHEQYF
TRBV6-1	TRBJ2-7	14	many	TRBD2	TGTGCCAGCAGTGCCGGGACTAGCATTTACGAGCAGTACTTC	CASSAGTSIYEQYF
TRBV6-1	TRBJ2-7	15	many	TRBD1	TGTGCCAGCAGTGAAGCTGCGGCAGGGGGTCTCGAGCAGTACTTC	CASSEAAAGGLEQYF
TRBV6-1	TRBJ2-7	15	many	-	TGTGCCAGCAGCAAAGACAGTGGAAGGGCCTACGAGCAGTACTTC	CASSKDSGRAYEQYF
TRBV12-3/TRBV12-4	TRBJ2-1	14	few	TRBD2	TGTGCCAGCAGTTTATCCGGCGGGGGGGATGAGCAGTTCTTC	CASSLSGGGDEQFF
TRBV11-2	TRBJ1-1	15	many	-	TGTGCCAGCAGCCCCCGACAGGCGATGAACACTGAAGCTTTCTTT	CASSPRQAMNTEAFF
TRBV9	TRBJ2-3	15	many	-	TGTGCCAGCAGCGTCGATCAGGGTACGACAGATACGCAGTATTTT	CASSVDQGTTDTQYF
TRBV12-3/TRBV12-4	TRBJ1-5	14	many	-	TGTGCCAGCAGTTTAGCGGCCCGTCGTCAGCCCCAGCATTTT	CASSLAARRQPQHF
TRBV15	TRBJ2-6	17	many	-	TGTGCCACCAGCAGACCACTCGAGGGGTTTGGGGCCAACGTCCTGACTTTC	CATSRPLEGFGANVLTF
TRBV3-1	TRBJ2-7	15	many	-	TGTGCCAGCAGCCAAGGACGGCTGAGCACCTACGAGCAGTACTTC	CASSQGRLSTYEQYF
TRBV20-1	TRBJ1-5	14	many	-	TGCAGTGCTAGAGATCACTGGCTTGGTTGGTCCCAGCATTTT	CSARDHWLGWSQHF
TRBV10-2	TRBJ2-7	14	many	TRBD1	TGCGCCAGCACCTCGACAGGGGGCCTGTACGAGCAGTACTTC	CASTSTGGLYEQYF
TRBV5-1	TRBJ2-6	16	-	-	TGCGCCAGCACTATCGCAGGCTTCTCTGGGGCCAACGTCCTGACTTTC	CASTIAGFSGANVLTF
TRBV29-1	TRBJ1-1	14	few	-	TGCAGCGTTCTGGGTTCTGTGGGGAACACTGAAGCTTTCTTT	CSVLGSVGNTEAFF
TRBV11-1	TRBJ1-4	15	many	TRBD1	TGTGCCAGCAGCCATTGGGACAGGGGGTCTGAAAAACTGTTTTTT	CASSHWDRGSEKLFF
TRBV20-1	TRBJ2-2	12	few	-	TGCAGTGCTAGGGGGTCCTCCGGGGAGCTGTTTTTT	CSARGSSGELFF
TRBV12-3/TRBV12-4	TRBJ1-2	14	many	-	TGTGCCAGCAGTTTAGGCAGGCCCTCAGGGGGCTACACCTTC	CASSLGRPSGGYTF
TRBV2	TRBJ1-1	14	many	-	TGTGCCAGCACCGGACTGTTGAACACTGTGGAAGCTTTCTTT	CASTGLLNTVEAFF
TRBV18	TRBJ1-2	14	-	-	TGTGCCAGCTCACCGGGAGGAACCCCCTATGGCTACACCTTC	CASSPGGTPYGYTF
TRBV6-1	TRBJ1-6	14	few	TRBD1	TGTGCCAGCAGGGGACAGATTTATAATTCACCCCTCCACTTT	CASRGQIYNSPLHF
TRBV6-5	TRBJ2-7	17	many	TRBD2	TGTGCCAGCAGTTACGTTCGACTAAGCGGGAGTTCCTACGAGCAGTACTTC	CASSYVRLSGSSYEQYF